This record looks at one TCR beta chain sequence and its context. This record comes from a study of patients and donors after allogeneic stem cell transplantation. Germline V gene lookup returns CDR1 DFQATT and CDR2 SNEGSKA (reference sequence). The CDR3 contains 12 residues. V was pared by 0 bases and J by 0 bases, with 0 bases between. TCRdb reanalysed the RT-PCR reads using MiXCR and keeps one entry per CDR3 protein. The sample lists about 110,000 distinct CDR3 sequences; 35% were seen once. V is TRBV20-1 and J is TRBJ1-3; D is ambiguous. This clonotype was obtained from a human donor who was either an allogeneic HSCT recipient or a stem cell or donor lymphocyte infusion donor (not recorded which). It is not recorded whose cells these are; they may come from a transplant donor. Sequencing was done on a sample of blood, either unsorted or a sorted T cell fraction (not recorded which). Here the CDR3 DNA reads TGCAGTGCTAGAGACTCTGGAAACACCATATATTTT. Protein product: CSARDSGNTIYF.